Listed below are T cell receptor beta chains from one sample, sequenced in a study of graft-versus-host responses after intestinal transplantation. TCRdb's table, derived via immunoSEQ multiplex PCR, lists solely in-frame clones and lacks some. The sample has some 48,000 clones; about 88% are singletons. Their cognate antigens are unknown. Sample: unstimulated CD4+ T cells sorted from spleen or lymph node cells, taken before transplant. Receptors originate from a human donor who was the organ donor for an intestinal transplant. Each CDR3 is given with its conserved first and last residue. The order of the fields is J gene, V gene, CDR3 protein.

J: TRBJ1-2; V: TRBV7-9; CDR3: CASSSGLLGYTF
J: TRBJ2-7; V: TRBV7-2; CDR3: CASSLSGGVSYEQYF
J: TRBJ2-7; V: TRBV5-3; CDR3: CARSGAGHEASEQYF
J: TRBJ2-1; V: TRBV7-9; CDR3: CASSLSALLPDQFF
J: TRBJ1-6; V: TRBV30; CDR3: CAWISASSYNSPLHF
J: TRBJ2-1; V: TRBV15; CDR3: CATSRAAQFYNEQFF
J: TRBJ1-4; V: TRBV18; CDR3: CASSPGQDYGKLFF
J: TRBJ1-3; V: TRBV6-5; CDR3: CASSYAGGSGNTIYF
J: .; V: TRBV25-1; CDR3: CASSESGTGGYEQYF
J: TRBJ2-1; V: TRBV30; CDR3: CAWSPLGARNEQFF
J: TRBJ2-3; V: TRBV6-5; CDR3: CASSYSASLGDTQYF
J: TRBJ1-2; V: TRBV6-6; CDR3: CASSNYGYTF
J: TRBJ2-3; V: TRBV7-8; CDR3: CASRGAGRGTDTQYF
J: TRBJ2-7; V: TRBV5-1; CDR3: CASSLVAGFNEQYF
J: TRBJ2-3; V: TRBV4-3; CDR3: CASSQALAGGPYTQYF
J: TRBJ1-5; V: TRBV5-1; CDR3: CASSLAGYSNQPQHF
J: TRBJ2-7; V: TRBV21-1; CDR3: CASSKLPATGPSYEQYF
J: TRBJ1-5; V: TRBV27; CDR3: CASSSDREGLGPQHF
J: TRBJ1-6; V: TRBV30; CDR3: CAWSVRTGGSPLHF
J: TRBJ2-7; V: TRBV5-1; CDR3: CASSLAGQLYEQYF
J: TRBJ2-7; V: TRBV5-1; CDR3: CASSSGTGRNEQYF
J: TRBJ1-1; V: TRBV10-2; CDR3: CASSVRAGMNTEAFF
J: TRBJ2-1; V: TRBV4-1; CDR3: CASSGSGAYNEQFF
J: TRBJ1-1; V: TRBV18; CDR3: CASSPQGANTEAFF